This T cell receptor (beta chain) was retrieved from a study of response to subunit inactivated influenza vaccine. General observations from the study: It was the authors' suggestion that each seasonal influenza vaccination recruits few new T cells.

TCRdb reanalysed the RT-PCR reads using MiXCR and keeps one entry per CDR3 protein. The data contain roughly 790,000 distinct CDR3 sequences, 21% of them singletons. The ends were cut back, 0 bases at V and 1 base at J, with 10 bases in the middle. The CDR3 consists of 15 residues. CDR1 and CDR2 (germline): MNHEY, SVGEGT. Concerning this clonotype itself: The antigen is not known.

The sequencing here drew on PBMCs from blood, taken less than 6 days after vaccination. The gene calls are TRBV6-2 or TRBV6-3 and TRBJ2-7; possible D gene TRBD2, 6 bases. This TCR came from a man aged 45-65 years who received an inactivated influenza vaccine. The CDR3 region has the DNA TGTGCCAGCAGTTACTCTCGGGGGATATCCTACGAGCAGTACTTC. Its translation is CASSYSRGISYEQYF.